The 32 T cell receptor beta chains below were found in one sample sequenced in a study of T cells in Graves' hyperthyroidism and ophthalmopathy. Amplified TCR beta CDR3 regions came from RNA transcripts. The TCR CDR3 was amplified in a first-round RT-PCR using the HTBI primer set. TCRdb reanalysed the multiplex PCR reads using MiXCR and keeps one entry per CDR3 protein. The repertoire holds around 700,000 distinct CDR3 sequences, with roughly a sixth as singletons. The material sequenced was blood. The receptors here all came from a woman aged 45-60 years with Graves' hyperthyroidism that later progressed to Graves' ophthalmopathy.

Notes on this clonotype: This may come from a read error, since a much larger clone is one base off. This chain links TRBV6-2 or TRBV6-3 with TRBJ1-1; D perhaps matches TRBD1 (6 bases). V was pared by 2 bases and J by 1 base, with 8 bases between. Germline V gene lookup returns CDR1 MNHEY and CDR2 SVGEGT. The CDR3 is made up of 14 amino acids. Here the CDR3 reads CASSYVQGNTEAFF. CDR3 DNA: TGTGCCAGCAGTTACGTACAGGGGAACACTGAAGCTTTCTTT.

This clonotype has just a few counts. V gene TRBV19 combines with J gene TRBJ1-4; 11 bases are a match to TRBD1. The CDR3 is 13 amino acids. Germline values: CDR1 LNHDA, CDR2 SQIVND (reference sequence). V lost 9 bases, J lost 10 bases, and 7 bases stayed unmatched. CDR3 residues: CASSMGTGGKLFF. The CDR3, as DNA: TGTGCCAGCTCCATGGGGACAGGGGGAAAACTGTTTTTT. The full variable domain, rest sourced from reference TRBV19 and TRBJ1-4, is DGGITQSPKYLFRKEGQNVTLSCEQNLNHDAMYWYRQDPGQGLRLIYYSQIVNDFQKGDIAEGYSVSREKKESFPLTVTSAQKNPTAFYLCASSMGTGGKLFFGSGTQLSVL.

The chain links TRBV3-1 to TRBJ1-4; no clear D gene. Germline CDR1 reads LGHDT; CDR2 reads YNNKEL (reference sequence). This CDR3 is built from 16 residues. Trimming removed 1 base at V and 7 bases at J, with 16 bases between. In DNA form, the CDR3 reads TGTGCCAGCAGCCAAGCCCCCCCCCCAGAAGCTGAAAAACTGTTTTTT. It translates to CASSQAPPPEAEKLFF.

As to this clonotype: Being one base from a much bigger clone, this may be a read error. Lacking the conserved final phenylalanine or tryptophan, this CDR3 likely reflects a read error. V gene TRBV7-3 combines with J gene TRBJ1-1; perhaps TRBD1 as D (5 bases). The V end was cut by 5 bases, the J end by 7 bases, with 20 bases between. The V gene's germline CDR1 is SGHTA and CDR2 FQGTGA. This CDR3 is built from 15 residues. The CDR3 reads CASSPTRQGVGEAFL. DNA for the CDR3: TGTGCCAGCAGCCCTACCAGGCAGGGTGTCGGTGAAGCTTTCCTT.

This CDR3 is CASARGGASYGYTF. For the CDR3, the DNA is TGTGCCAGCGCCAGAGGGGGAGCGAGCTATGGCTACACCTTC. V gene TRBV6-1 combines with J gene TRBJ1-2, with D possibly matching TRBD1 (6 bases). Germline V gives CDR1 MNHNS, CDR2 SASEGT. Trimming cost V 8 bases and J 4 bases, with 17 bases left between them. This CDR3 contains 14 residues.

There are many counts of this clonotype. The chain couples TRBV6-1 to TRBJ2-7, with TRBD2 matching 7 bases. The CDR3 contains 13 residues. Looked up from germline, CDR1 is MNHNS and CDR2 is SASEGT. Unmatched junction bases numbered 4, after V lost 5 bases and J lost 3 bases. The CDR3 nucleotides read TGTGCCAGCAGTTACGCGGGGGACTACGAGCAGTACTTC. It encodes CASSYAGDYEQYF.

Note on this clonotype: In this CDR3 the conserved last residue, phenylalanine or tryptophan, is missing, so a read error is likely. V is TRBV13 and J is TRBJ2-5, with D hard to call. V lost 5 bases and J lost 5, with 9 bases in between. The germline CDR1 and CDR2 sequences are PRHDT and FYEKMQ (reference sequence). The CDR3 runs 12 residues. The CDR3 protein is CASSHQGETQYL. The CDR3 DNA sequence: TGTGCCAGCAGCCACCAAGGGGAGACCCAGTACCTC.

This clonotype was found many times. J is TRBJ2-2 and V is TRBV20-1; the match to TRBD1 covers 10 bases. CDR3 size: 14 residues. The germline gives CDR1 DFQATT, CDR2 SNEGSKA (reference sequence). The V and J ends lost 4 bases and 7 bases, in that order; junction bases with no gene match: 6. The CDR3 region is CSAKSDRGRGELFF. CDR3 nucleotide sequence: TGCAGTGCTAAGAGTGACAGGGGGCGCGGGGAGCTGTTTTTT.

The rearrangement uses TRBV29-1 and TRBJ2-7; 8 nucleotides match TRBD2. Trimming took 4 bases from V and 0 from J; bases not matched to a gene: 2. Germline V gives CDR1 SQVTM, CDR2 ANQGSEA. The CDR3 covers 13 residues. The CDR3 loop reads CSVGRGASYEQYF. DNA for the CDR3: TGCAGCGTTGGGCGGGGGGCCTCCTACGAGCAGTACTTC.

This clonotype was detected a few times. The chain uses TRBV2 and TRBJ2-7, with D perhaps being TRBD1 or TRBD2 (5 bases each). V lost 0 bases to trimming and J lost 0 bases, with 18 bases between them. This CDR3 is 18 amino acids long. Germline assignment: CDR1 SNHLY and CDR2 FYNNEI. As DNA, the CDR3 is TGTGCCAGCAGTGAAGCGCTTCAAGTTGGGACGTTCTCCTACGAGCAGTACTTC. It translates to CASSEALQVGTFSYEQYF.

This clonotype has only a few counts. The chain is built from TRBV6-5 and TRBJ2-3; TRBD2 matches 7 bases. CDR1 MNHEY and CDR2 SVGAGI come from the germline V gene. The CDR3 spans 15 residues. The ends lost 0 bases at V and 2 bases at J; junction bases unmatched: 2. This CDR3 is CASSYSRGDTDTQYF. In DNA form, the CDR3 reads TGTGCCAGCAGTTACTCACGGGGGGACACAGATACGCAGTATTTT.

This clonotype has at least ten counts. The chain carries TRBV12-5 and TRBJ2-7, with TRBD1 identical over 7 bases. Germline CDR1 and CDR2: LGHNT and FRNRAP. The CDR3 contains 15 residues. Losses at the gene ends were 2 bases for V and 5 bases for J; bases not matched to a gene: 9. The CDR3 protein is CASGLPRGGMDEQYF. CDR3 bases: TGTGCTAGTGGTTTGCCGAGAGGGGGCATGGACGAGCAGTACTTC.

The chain is built from TRBV9 and TRBJ2-3; D might be TRBD1 (6 bases). The V end lost 0 bases, the J end lost 6 bases, and 14 bases lay between the germline ends. Germline assignment: CDR1 SGDLS and CDR2 YYNGEE. This CDR3 has 15 amino acids. Here the CDR3 reads CASSVDGGVGDTQYF. DNA of the CDR3: TGTGCCAGCAGCGTAGATGGGGGCGTAGGGGATACGCAGTATTTT.

This clonotype showed up just a few times. The rearrangement uses TRBV29-1 and TRBJ1-1; 9 nucleotides match TRBD1. Trimming removed 5 bases from V and 5 bases from J; junction bases left unmatched: 6. Germline CDR1 reads SQVTM; CDR2 reads ANQGSEA. This CDR3 has 13 amino acids. CDR3 bases: TGCAGCGTTCAGACAGGGGGTGGGACTGAAGCTTTCTTT. It encodes CSVQTGGGTEAFF. The entire variable domain, with the rest obtained from reference TRBV29-1 and TRBJ1-1, is as follows: SAVISQKPSRDICQRGTSLTIQCQVDSQVTMMFWYRQQPGQSLTLIATANQGSEATYESGFVIDKFPISRPNLTFSTLTVSNMSPEDSSIYLCSVQTGGGTEAFFGQGTRLTVV.

The V call is TRBV6-1, the J call TRBJ2-2; a possible D gene is TRBD2 (5 bases). The CDR3 extends over 16 amino acids. The germline CDR1 and CDR2 sequences are MNHNS and SASEGT. Trimming shortened V by 3 bases and J by 0 bases, and 11 bases separated the two germline ends. The CDR3 is CASSERERANTGELFF. CDR3 nucleotide sequence: TGTGCCAGCAGTGAGAGGGAACGCGCGAACACCGGGGAGCTGTTTTTT.

This clonotype was counted at least ten times. DNA of the CDR3: TGTGCCAGCAGCTTAATGGACAGGGAATACGAGCAGTACTTC. As protein: CASSLMDREYEQYF. The J gene is TRBJ2-7, the V gene TRBV7-3; 8 bases agree with TRBD1. Germline V gene sequence: CDR1 SGHTA, CDR2 FQGTGA. With V trimmed by 1 base and J by 4 bases, 3 bases remained unmatched. The CDR3 length is 14 residues.

This clonotype was observed a handful of times. The chain employs TRBV19 and TRBJ1-1, with 9 bases matching TRBD1. The CDR3 is 14 residues long. CDR1 is LNHDA and CDR2 is SQIVND in the germline V gene (reference sequence). The junction had 10 bases not matched to a gene; V was cut back by 8 bases and J by 6 bases. The CDR3 here is CASRTGTGISEAFF. For the CDR3, the DNA is TGTGCCAGTCGAACCGGGACAGGGATCTCTGAAGCTTTCTTT.

This clonotype was seen many times. The chain is built from TRBV3-1 and TRBJ2-7; TRBD2 matches 7 bases. Germline loops: CDR1 LGHDT, CDR2 YNNKEL (reference sequence). V gave up 1 base and J gave up 6 bases; unmatched junction bases: 6. The CDR3 length is 14 residues. The CDR3 spells CASSQGGGIGEQYF. In DNA form, the CDR3 reads TGTGCCAGCAGCCAAGGGGGAGGGATAGGCGAGCAGTACTTC.

The V gene is TRBV12-3 or TRBV12-4, the J gene TRBJ2-1; D is possibly TRBD1 (6 bases). The CDR3 consists of 15 residues. V lost 4 bases and J lost 0, with 10 bases in between. The CDR3 nucleotides read TGTGCCAGCAGTTATGGGGGCGTCTCCTACAATGAGCAGTTCTTC. This gives the protein CASSYGGVSYNEQFF.

This clonotype was observed at least ten times. V usage is TRBV11-2 and J usage is TRBJ2-5, with D possibly matching TRBD2 (5 bases). The CDR3 contains 14 residues. Trimming left V 0 bases short and J 4 bases short, with 9 bases between. The V gene's germline CDR1 is SGHAT and CDR2 FQNNGV. CDR3 amino acids: CASSLERVAETQYF. CDR3 sequence (DNA): TGTGCCAGCAGCTTAGAGAGGGTGGCAGAGACCCAGTACTTC. Complete variable domain (other parts from reference TRBV11-2 and TRBJ2-5): EAGVAQSPRYKIIEKRQSVAFWCNPISGHATLYWYQQILGQGPKLLIQFQNNGVVDDSQLPKDRFSAERLKGVDSTLKIQPAKLEDSAVYLCASSLERVAETQYFGPGTRLLVL.

This clonotype was observed at least ten times. This sequence joins TRBV7-8 and TRBJ2-5; 11 nucleotides match TRBD2. Losses at the gene ends were 1 base for V and 4 bases for J; bases not matched to a gene: 2. The CDR3 has 15 amino acids. Per germline, CDR1 SGHVS and CDR2 FQNEAQ. CDR3 DNA: TGTGCCAGCAGCTTAGAACTAGCGGGGGTAGAGACCCAGTACTTC. Protein product: CASSLELAGVETQYF.

The chain links TRBV7-2 to TRBJ2-1; TRBD2 agrees at 9 bases. CDR1 is SGHTA, CDR2 FQGNSA, per germline. This CDR3 comprises 14 residues. J lost 10 bases, V lost 4 bases, and 8 bases had no gene match. Here the CDR3 DNA reads TGTGCCAGCAGCTCCCCAATCCTAGCGGGAGAGCAGTTCTTC. As protein: CASSSPILAGEQFF.

This clonotype was recorded a few times. This chain links TRBV6-2 or TRBV6-3 with TRBJ1-5; TRBD1 matches at 8 bases. CDR1 is MNHEY and CDR2 is SVGEGT in the germline V gene. Trimming at V came to 5 bases and at J to 6 bases, leaving 9 bases not matched to a gene. The CDR3 totals 15 residues. The DNA for the CDR3 is TGTGCCAGCAGTCCCGGACAGGGAGGTACTCAGCCCCAGCATTTT. This encodes CASSPGQGGTQPQHF.

This clonotype turned up a few times. V is TRBV5-1 and J is TRBJ2-5, with D possibly TRBD1 on 5 matching bases. V lost 6 bases and J 5 bases, leaving 14 bases between the germline ends. CDR1 and CDR2 from the germline V gene are SGHRS and YFSETQ. CDR3 size: 13 residues. CDR3 nucleotide sequence: TGCGCCAGCACCGGGTCGTCAGGGGAGACCCAGTACTTC. Its translation: CASTGSSGETQYF.

The J gene is TRBJ2-2, the V gene TRBV29-1; TRBD1 agrees at 8 bases. CDR1 is SQVTM, CDR2 ANQGSEA, per germline. CDR3 length: 14 residues. The V and J ends lost 7 bases and 1 base, in that order; junction bases with no gene match: 5. The CDR3 sequence is CSASGTGNTGELFF. In nucleotides, the CDR3 is TGCAGCGCCTCCGGGACAGGGAACACCGGGGAGCTGTTTTTT.

This clonotype has at least ten counts. J is TRBJ2-1 and V is TRBV11-2; 7 bases align to TRBD1. The CDR3 runs 15 residues. Trimming at V came to 1 base and at J to 8 bases, leaving 8 bases not matched to a gene. Germline V gene sequence: CDR1 SGHAT, CDR2 FQNNGV. Written as DNA, the CDR3 is TGTGCCAGCAGCTTAGTTGGGACAGCCGAGGATGAGCAGTTCTTC. This gives the protein CASSLVGTAEDEQFF.

This clonotype was counted many times. J is TRBJ1-2 and V is TRBV11-2; 9 bases line up with TRBD1. Per the germline V gene, CDR1 is SGHAT and CDR2 is FQNNGV. V shed 5 bases, J shed 6 bases, and the junction held 4 bases outside the gene matches. The CDR3 has 13 amino acids. In DNA form, the CDR3 reads TGTGCCAGCAGCCCCTGGACAGGGGATGGCTACACCTTC. As protein: CASSPWTGDGYTF.

CDR3 sequence reads: CASSLQGQVEQYF. CDR3 in DNA: TGTGCCAGCAGCTTGCAGGGACAGGTCGAGCAGTACTTC. This chain uses TRBV7-9 with TRBJ2-7; TRBD1 matches 8 bases. The CDR3 runs 13 residues. The J segment lost 6 bases and the V segment lost 3 bases, leaving 4 bases of the junction unmatched. Germline V gene lookup returns CDR1 SEHNR and CDR2 FQNEAQ (reference sequence).

This clonotype was seen a handful of times. This rearrangement joins TRBV6-1 to TRBJ1-6; D unresolved. Germline loops: CDR1 MNHNS, CDR2 SASEGT. Trimming took 8 bases from V and 2 from J, leaving 10 bases between them. There are 14 residues in the CDR3. In DNA, the CDR3 is TGTGCCAGCCGAAGGGAAGCCTATAATTCACCCCTCCACTTT. Residues: CASRREAYNSPLHF.

The CDR3 DNA is TGTGCCTGGAGTGTACAGGGGGTCTACGGCTACACCTTC. It yields the protein CAWSVQGVYGYTF. The chain employs TRBV30 and TRBJ1-2; 8 bases agree with TRBD1. The CDR3 is 13 residues long. Germline V gives CDR1 GTSNPN, CDR2 SVGIG (reference sequence). V gave up 0 bases and J gave up 8 bases; unmatched junction bases: 5.

The sample holds a few counts of this clonotype. V and J are TRBV2 and TRBJ1-2, with D maybe TRBD1 (6 bases). Trimming removed 4 bases at V and 3 bases at J, with 15 bases between. In germline, CDR1 is SNHLY, CDR2 FYNNEI. This CDR3 comprises 15 residues. CDR3 DNA sequence: TGTGCCAGCAGTGGAATTGGGGGGCGTCACTATGGCTACACCTTC. Translating it yields CASSGIGGRHYGYTF.

This clonotype has more than one count but fewer than ten. The V gene is TRBV10-3, the J gene TRBJ2-1; 12 bases agree with TRBD2. J lost 4 bases, V lost 8 bases, and 12 bases had no gene match. The CDR3 length is 17 residues. Germline CDR1 and CDR2: ENHRY and SYGVKD. The CDR3 sequence is CAIRDPSGGAAYNEQFF. The CDR3 region has the DNA TGTGCCATCCGGGACCCTAGCGGGGGGGCCGCGTACAATGAGCAGTTCTTC.